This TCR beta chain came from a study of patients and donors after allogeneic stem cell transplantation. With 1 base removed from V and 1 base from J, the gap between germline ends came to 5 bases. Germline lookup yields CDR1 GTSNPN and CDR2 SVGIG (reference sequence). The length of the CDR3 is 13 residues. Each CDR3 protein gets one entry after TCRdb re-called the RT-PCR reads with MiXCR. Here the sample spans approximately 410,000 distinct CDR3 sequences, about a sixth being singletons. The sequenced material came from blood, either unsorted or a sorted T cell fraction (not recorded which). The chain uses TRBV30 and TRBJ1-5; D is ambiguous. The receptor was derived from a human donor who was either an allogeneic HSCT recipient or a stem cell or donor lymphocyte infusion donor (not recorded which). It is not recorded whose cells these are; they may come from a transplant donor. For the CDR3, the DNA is TGTGCCTGGAGTGCCGGGAGCAATCAGCCCCAGCATTTT. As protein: CAWSAGSNQPQHF. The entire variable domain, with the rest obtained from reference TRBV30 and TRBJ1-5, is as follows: SQTIHQWPATLVQPVGSPLSLECTVEGTSNPNLYWYRQAAGRGLQLLFYSVGIGQISSEVPQNLSASRPQDRQFILSSKKLLLSDSGFYLCAWSAGSNQPQHFGDGTRLSIL.